This T cell receptor (beta chain) was identified during a study of persistence of HIV-infected CD4 T cells. Study overall: Multiple blood draws of up to about 180 mL, except two donors with single leukapheresis. General study findings and limits: CMV- and Gag-responding cells had lower TCRbeta richness than CD3/CD28-responding cells.

The stimulus was lysate of CMV-infected fibroblasts, roughly 9.2 ug/mL. CD40L/CD69 double-negative CD45RO-high memory CD4+ T cells were collected. In the case of this clone: Its antigen is not identified.

Germline CDR1 LNHNV, CDR2 YYDKDF (reference sequence). The CDR3 is 15 amino acids. V lost 3 bases and J lost 7; bases outside the gene matches: 5. The immunoSEQ assay was version 4, run in survey mode. The repertoire was sequenced with immunoSEQ multiplex PCR; TCRdb's copy has only in-frame clones and lacks some. The table shows 25,000 to 35,000 clones, with roughly 82% occurring only once. The origin of this receptor is an adult man with HIV who was CMV-seropositive. Sequences were derived from CD4+ T cells sorted from PBMCs after approximately 19-hour stimulation, sampled from a patient who received antiretroviral therapy. The genes are TRBV15 and TRBJ2-2, with TRBD2 identical over 10 bases. CDR3 protein: CATSRGLAGDGELFF. The CDR3 coding sequence is TGTGCCACCAGCAGGGGTCTAGCGGGGGACGGGGAGCTGTTTTTT.